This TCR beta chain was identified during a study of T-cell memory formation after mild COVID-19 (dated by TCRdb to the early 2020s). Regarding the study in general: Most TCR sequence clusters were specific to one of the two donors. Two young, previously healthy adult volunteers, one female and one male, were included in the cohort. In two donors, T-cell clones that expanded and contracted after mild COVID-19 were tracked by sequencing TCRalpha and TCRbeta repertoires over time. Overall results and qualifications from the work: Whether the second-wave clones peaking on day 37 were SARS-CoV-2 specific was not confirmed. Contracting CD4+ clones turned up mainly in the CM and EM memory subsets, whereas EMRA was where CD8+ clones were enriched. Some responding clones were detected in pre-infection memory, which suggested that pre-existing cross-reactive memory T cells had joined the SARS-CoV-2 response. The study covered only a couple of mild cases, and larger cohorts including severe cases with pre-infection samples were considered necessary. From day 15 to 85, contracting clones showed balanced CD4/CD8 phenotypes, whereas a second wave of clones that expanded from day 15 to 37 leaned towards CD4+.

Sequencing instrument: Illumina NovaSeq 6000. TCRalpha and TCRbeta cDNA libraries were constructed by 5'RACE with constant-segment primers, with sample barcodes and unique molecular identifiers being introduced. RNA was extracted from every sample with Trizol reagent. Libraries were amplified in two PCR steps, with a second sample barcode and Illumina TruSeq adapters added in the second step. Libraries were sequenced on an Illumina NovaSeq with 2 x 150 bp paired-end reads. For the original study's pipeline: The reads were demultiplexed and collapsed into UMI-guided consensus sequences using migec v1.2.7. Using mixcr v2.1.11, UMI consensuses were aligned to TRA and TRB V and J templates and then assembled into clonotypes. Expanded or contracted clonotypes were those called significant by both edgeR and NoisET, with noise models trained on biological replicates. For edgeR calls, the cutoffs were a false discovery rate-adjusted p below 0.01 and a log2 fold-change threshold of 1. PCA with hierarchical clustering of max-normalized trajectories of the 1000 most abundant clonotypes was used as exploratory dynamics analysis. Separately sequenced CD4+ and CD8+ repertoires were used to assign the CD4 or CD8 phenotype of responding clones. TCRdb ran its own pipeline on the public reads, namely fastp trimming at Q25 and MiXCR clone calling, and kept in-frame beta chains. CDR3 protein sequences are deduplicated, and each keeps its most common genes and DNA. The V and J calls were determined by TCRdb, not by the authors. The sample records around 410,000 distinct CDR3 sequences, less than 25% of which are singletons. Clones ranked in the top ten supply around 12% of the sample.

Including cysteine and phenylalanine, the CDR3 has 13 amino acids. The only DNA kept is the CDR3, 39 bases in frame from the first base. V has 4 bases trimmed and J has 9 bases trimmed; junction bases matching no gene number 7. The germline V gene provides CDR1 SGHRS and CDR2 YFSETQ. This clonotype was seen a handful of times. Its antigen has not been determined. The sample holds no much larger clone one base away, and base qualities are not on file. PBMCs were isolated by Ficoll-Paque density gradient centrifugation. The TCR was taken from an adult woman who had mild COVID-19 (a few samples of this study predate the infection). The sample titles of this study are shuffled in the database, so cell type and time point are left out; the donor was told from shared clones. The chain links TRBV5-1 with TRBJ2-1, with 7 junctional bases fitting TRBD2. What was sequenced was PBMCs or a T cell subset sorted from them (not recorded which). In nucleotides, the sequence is TGCGCCAGCAGCCGGGGGGAGATAATTGAGCAGTTCTTC. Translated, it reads CASSRGEIIEQFF.